The 9 T cell receptor beta chains below all came from one sample that was sequenced in a study of T cell repertoires in cytomegalovirus infection. TCRdb analysed the reads with MiXCR anew, one entry per CDR3 protein. The sample gives just under 500,000 distinct CDR3 sequences, 30% to 35% of which show up once; 17% is in the top ten. These TCRs are of unknown antigen specificity. Here the sequenced sample was cultured PBMCs, taken from culture after CMV antigen stimulation. The source of these receptors is a human donor in good health (CMV status not recorded). Some clones in this sample may be carry-over from other donors' samples.

This chain connects TRBV24-1 to TRBJ1-3, with a tentative D call TRBD1 (5 bases). The germline CDR1 and CDR2 sequences are KGHDR and SFDVKD. The CDR3 has 16 amino acids. The V end lost 4 bases, the J end lost 0 bases, and 12 bases lay between the germline ends. Here the CDR3 DNA reads TGTGCCACCAGTGACCCTACAGGTCTCTCTGGAAACACCATATATTTT. Translation gives CATSDPTGLSGNTIYF.

There are many counts of this clonotype. The chain links TRBV7-3 to TRBJ1-1; possible D gene TRBD1, 5 bases. The V gene's germline CDR1 is SGHTA and CDR2 FQGTGA. This CDR3 is 14 amino acids long. V was cut by 8 bases and J by 2 bases, with 15 bases left in between. The CDR3 DNA follows: TGTGCCAGCTCACCCATGGGGGGAAACACTGAAGCTTTCTTT. Protein: CASSPMGGNTEAFF.

The V call is TRBV6-6, the J call TRBJ2-1; 14 positions match TRBD2. The CDR3 runs to 17 residues. The V gene end was trimmed by 6 bases and the J gene end by 0 bases; junction bases not matched to a gene: 4. In germline, CDR1 is MNHNY, CDR2 SVGAGI (reference sequence). In DNA, the CDR3 is TGTGCCAGCAGCAAAGGGACTAGCGGGAGCTCCTACAATGAGCAGTTCTTC. The encoded protein is CASSKGTSGSSYNEQFF.

V is TRBV6-2 or TRBV6-3 and J is TRBJ2-7, with D perhaps TRBD2 (7 bases). Germline V gives CDR1 MNHEY, CDR2 SVGEGT. The germline V and J ends were trimmed by 6 bases and 1 base, with 19 bases remaining between them. CDR3 length: 16 residues. CDR3 nucleotide sequence: TGTGCCAGCAGATATGCTGGGGGCGGGGGATCCTACGAGCAGTACGTC. Translating it yields CASRYAGGGGSYEQYV.

The rearrangement uses TRBV5-6 and TRBJ2-5, with 7 bases identical to TRBD1. The germline gives CDR1 SGHDT, CDR2 YYEEEE. Germline trimming cut 2 bases from V and 5 bases from J; bases unmatched to any gene: 6. The CDR3 spans 14 residues. In DNA form, the CDR3 reads TGTGCCAGCAGCTTTCCGGGACAGCATGAGACCCAGTACTTC. Encoded protein: CASSFPGQHETQYF.

This clonotype came up a few times. V usage is TRBV6-1 and J usage is TRBJ2-7, with TRBD1 matching 9 bases. The CDR3 runs to 12 residues. CDR1 is MNHNS and CDR2 is SASEGT in the germline V gene. V shed 5 bases, J shed 9 bases, and the junction held 5 bases outside the gene matches. Here the CDR3 DNA reads TGTGCCAGCAGTCCGGACAGGGGAGGGCAGTACGTC. It translates to CASSPDRGGQYV.

The gene calls are TRBV2 and TRBJ1-1, with unresolved D. Germline CDR1 is SNHLY and CDR2 is FYNNEI. Trimming stripped 2 bases from V and 5 bases from J, with 9 bases between. CDR3 length equals 13 residues. The CDR3 region has the DNA TGTGCCAGCAGTGAATCCGCGGGGACTGAAGCTTTCTTT. It specifies CASSESAGTEAFF.

The chain joins TRBV29-1 to TRBJ2-1; TRBD2 aligns across 12 bases. This CDR3 has 17 amino acids. Germline-derived CDR1 and CDR2 are SQVTM and ANQGSEA. The junction had 11 bases not matched to a gene; V was cut back by 2 bases and J by 6 bases. The CDR3 DNA sequence: TGCAGCGTTGAATTGTTTGGACTAGCGGGAATCACCAATGAGCAGTTCTTC. Its protein is CSVELFGLAGITNEQFF.

This clonotype was recorded at least ten times. The rearrangement uses TRBV6-2 or TRBV6-3 and TRBJ2-5; the D is unclear. CDR1 and CDR2 (germline): MNHEY, SVGEGT. Trimming stripped 0 bases from V and 4 bases from J, with 3 bases between. The CDR3 loop spans 12 amino acids. This CDR3 is CASSYSGETQYF. The CDR3 DNA follows: TGTGCCAGCAGTTACTCAGGAGAGACCCAGTACTTC.